This is a list of T cell receptor beta chains from one sample in a study of blood T cell repertoires in COVID-19. TCRdb's copy holds only in-frame clones and misses some; the assay was immunoSEQ multiplex PCR. Among more than 250,000 clones, approximately 85% were seen once, and the ten largest hold 2.2%. The sample comprised PBMCs or T cells enriched from blood (not recorded which). The receptors stem from a man in his thirties or forties who had recovered from COVID-19. Both conserved end residues are part of each CDR3. Fields, in order: J gene, CDR3 length, V gene, CDR3 protein.

j_call: TRBJ1-2
cdr3_length: 15
v_call: TRBV30
cdr3_aa: CAWSLTGTGGFGYTF

j_call: TRBJ1-2
cdr3_length: 16
v_call: TRBV27
cdr3_aa: CASSLQTGVPLYGYTF

j_call: TRBJ1-1
cdr3_length: 13
v_call: TRBV30
cdr3_aa: CAWSIIVDTEAFF

j_call: TRBJ1-2
cdr3_length: 15
v_call: TRBV4-1
cdr3_aa: CASSQEERTLSGYTF

j_call: TRBJ1-3
cdr3_length: 15
v_call: TRBV2
cdr3_aa: CASGGIAFSGNTIYF

j_call: TRBJ2-7
cdr3_length: 14
v_call: TRBV5-1
cdr3_aa: CASSDVSGDYEQYF

j_call: TRBJ2-2
cdr3_length: 12
v_call: TRBV5-6
cdr3_aa: CASSQGTGELFF

j_call: TRBJ2-3
cdr3_length: 14
v_call: TRBV5-4
cdr3_aa: CASSSRVKKDTQYF

j_call: TRBJ1-3
cdr3_length: 17
v_call: TRBV7-8
cdr3_aa: CASSLGRTDLSGNTIYF

j_call: TRBJ1-3
cdr3_length: 14
v_call: TRBV10-3
cdr3_aa: CAISGTGPGNTIYF

j_call: TRBJ2-3
cdr3_length: 14
v_call: TRBV19
cdr3_aa: CASSIDNGVETQYF

j_call: TRBJ2-2
cdr3_length: 15
v_call: TRBV10-3
cdr3_aa: CAISTGRSDTGELFF

j_call: TRBJ1-3
cdr3_length: 13
v_call: TRBV2
cdr3_aa: CASRTGEGNTIYF

j_call: TRBJ2-3
cdr3_length: 15
v_call: TRBV5-1
cdr3_aa: CASSLMDISTDTQYF

j_call: TRBJ1-3
cdr3_length: 16
v_call: TRBV7-2
cdr3_aa: CASSLNSAASGNTIYF

j_call: TRBJ2-3
cdr3_length: 14
v_call: TRBV2
cdr3_aa: CASRGDGGSNTQYF

j_call: TRBJ1-6
cdr3_length: 12
v_call: TRBV10-3
cdr3_aa: CAISDSNSPLHF

j_call: TRBJ1-1
cdr3_length: 14
v_call: TRBV7-3
cdr3_aa: CASRTGGQDTEAFF

j_call: TRBJ1-5
cdr3_length: 13
v_call: TRBV6-5
cdr3_aa: CASRLTGGQPQHF

j_call: TRBJ1-1
cdr3_length: 13
v_call: TRBV6-5
cdr3_aa: CASRITGSTEAFF

j_call: TRBJ1-2
cdr3_length: 12
v_call: TRBV3-1/TRBV3-2
cdr3_aa: CASSPPGYGYTF

j_call: TRBJ1-1
cdr3_length: 14
v_call: TRBV2
cdr3_aa: CASSRDTFSTEAFF

j_call: TRBJ2-3
cdr3_length: 16
v_call: TRBV14
cdr3_aa: CASSQAERGYTDTQYF

j_call: TRBJ2-5
cdr3_length: 15
v_call: TRBV27
cdr3_aa: CASSDHVGSQETQYF

j_call: TRBJ1-6
cdr3_length: 15
v_call: TRBV7-9
cdr3_aa: CASSPGGSYNSPLHF

j_call: TRBJ2-7
cdr3_length: 15
v_call: TRBV19
cdr3_aa: CASSLKTGVGYEQYF

j_call: TRBJ1-4
cdr3_length: 13
v_call: TRBV2
cdr3_aa: CASKQTSNEKLFF

j_call: TRBJ1-5
cdr3_length: 13
v_call: TRBV9
cdr3_aa: CASSAGGNQPQHF

j_call: TRBJ2-3
cdr3_length: 15
v_call: TRBV4-1
cdr3_aa: CASSQDMSFPDTQYF

j_call: TRBJ1-2
cdr3_length: 14
v_call: TRBV18
cdr3_aa: CASSPGTGNNGYTF

j_call: TRBJ2-7
cdr3_length: 13
v_call: TRBV19
cdr3_aa: CASSIDLRYEQYF

j_call: TRBJ2-5
cdr3_length: 15
v_call: TRBV10-3
cdr3_aa: CAISLAGGNQETQYF

j_call: TRBJ1-3
cdr3_length: 16
v_call: TRBV13
cdr3_aa: CASEGKQGTAGNTIYF

j_call: TRBJ2-5
cdr3_length: 11
v_call: TRBV13
cdr3_aa: CASRRLGAQYF

j_call: TRBJ1-1
cdr3_length: 15
v_call: TRBV9
cdr3_aa: CASSDGDRAGTEAFF

j_call: TRBJ1-2
cdr3_length: 13
v_call: TRBV11-2
cdr3_aa: CASSRGQNYGYTF

j_call: TRBJ1-3
cdr3_length: 16
v_call: TRBV2
cdr3_aa: CASSDVGEGSGNTIYF

j_call: TRBJ2-2
cdr3_length: 17
v_call: TRBV7-3
cdr3_aa: CASSLPGTGTTTGELFF

j_call: TRBJ1-2
cdr3_length: 15
v_call: TRBV7-9
cdr3_aa: CASSPGTARRSGYTF

j_call: TRBJ1-1
cdr3_length: 13
v_call: TRBV12-3/TRBV12-4
cdr3_aa: CASSWIGQGEAFF

j_call: TRBJ2-7
cdr3_length: 16
v_call: TRBV6-2/TRBV6-3
cdr3_aa: CASSDPPGLAGHEQYF

j_call: TRBJ2-7
cdr3_length: 15
v_call: TRBV5-1
cdr3_aa: CASSLSQGRAYEQYF

j_call: TRBJ1-5
cdr3_length: 16
v_call: TRBV6-2/TRBV6-3
cdr3_aa: CASSYGYRGQSQPQHF

j_call: TRBJ1-4
cdr3_length: 15
v_call: TRBV4-2
cdr3_aa: CASSQVGHHNEKLFF

j_call: TRBJ1-6
cdr3_length: 14
v_call: TRBV15
cdr3_aa: CATSLTGQNSPLHF